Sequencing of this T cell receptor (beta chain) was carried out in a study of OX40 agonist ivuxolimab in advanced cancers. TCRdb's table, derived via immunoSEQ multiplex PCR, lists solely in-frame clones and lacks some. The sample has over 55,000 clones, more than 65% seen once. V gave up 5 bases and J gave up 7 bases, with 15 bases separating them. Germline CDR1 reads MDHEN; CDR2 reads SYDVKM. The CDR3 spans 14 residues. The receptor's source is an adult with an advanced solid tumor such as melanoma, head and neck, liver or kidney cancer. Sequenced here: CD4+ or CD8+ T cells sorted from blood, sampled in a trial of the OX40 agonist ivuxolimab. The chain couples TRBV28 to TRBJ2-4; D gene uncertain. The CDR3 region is CASSLILRGNIQYF. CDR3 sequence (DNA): TGTGCCAGCAGTCTAATTCTTCGTGGGAACATTCAGTACTTC.